The 18 T cell receptor beta chains given below trace back to one sample, sequenced in a study of blood T cell repertoires in COVID-19. Method: immunoSEQ multiplex PCR; TCRdb's copy keeps in-frame clones and lacks some. The repertoire holds hundreds of thousands of clones, with approximately 88% as singletons. Sequencing was carried out using peripheral blood. These receptor sequences come from a woman younger than 45 with COVID-19, enrolled during active disease.

This sequence joins TRBV7-2 and TRBJ2-2; 8 bases align to TRBD1. In germline, CDR1 is SGHTA, CDR2 FQGNSA. The CDR3 is made up of 16 amino acids. Trimming cost V 4 bases and J 5 bases; bases outside gene matches: 9. CDR3 DNA: TGTGCCAGCAGCTCCCGGGCAGGGGGCTTTACCGGGGAGCTGTTTTTT. Translated: CASSSRAGGFTGELFF.

The CDR3 loop reads CSAGQGNTEAFF. As DNA, the CDR3 is TGCAGCGCGGGACAGGGGAACACTGAAGCTTTCTTT. The chain links TRBV29-1 to TRBJ1-1; 9 bases fit TRBD1. CDR3 length: 12 residues. Germline V gives CDR1 SQVTM, CDR2 ANQGSEA. With 7 bases clipped from V and 1 base from J, the junction kept 1 base outside the gene matches.

The V and J genes are TRBV20-1 and TRBJ1-1, with unresolved D. The CDR3 consists of 13 residues. Germline V gene data show CDR1 as DFQATT and CDR2 as SNEGSKA (reference sequence). V lost 3 bases to trimming and J lost 3 bases, with 11 bases between them. The CDR3 DNA reads as TGCAGTGCTAGTACTGGGAGGGACACTGAAGCTTTCTTT. Its translation: CSASTGRDTEAFF.

The V call is TRBV5-6, the J call TRBJ2-1; TRBD2 aligns across 7 bases. Germline V lookup: CDR1 SGHDT, CDR2 YYEEEE. CDR3 length: 11 residues. V shed 7 bases, J shed 6 bases, and the junction held 1 base outside the gene matches. The CDR3 DNA is TGTGCCAGCGGGAGGGTCAATGAGCAGTTCTTC. This translates into CASGRVNEQFF.

This clone showed up just once. The gene calls are TRBV6-2 or TRBV6-3 and TRBJ2-3; 12 bases are shared with TRBD2. The trim removed 5 bases at V and 2 bases at J, leaving 8 bases unmatched. CDR1 MNHEY and CDR2 SVGEGT come from the germline V gene. The CDR3 runs 17 residues. CDR3 nucleotide sequence: TGTGCCAGCAGTCGCGGACTAGCGGGGCTCGTCACAGATACGCAGTATTTT. Protein sequence: CASSRGLAGLVTDTQYF.

This chain uses TRBV12-3 or TRBV12-4 with TRBJ1-5; D is unresolved. CDR3 size: 12 residues. With 3 bases removed from V and 4 bases from J, the gap between germline ends came to 4 bases. The chain's CDR3 is CASSLRNQPQHF. The CDR3 coding sequence is TGTGCCAGCAGTTTGCGGAATCAGCCCCAGCATTTT.

The chain links TRBV9 to TRBJ2-2; D unclear. V lost 3 bases to trimming and J lost 0 bases, with 9 bases between them. The CDR3 loop spans 15 amino acids. From germline, CDR1 is SGDLS and CDR2 YYNGEE. DNA of the CDR3: TGTGCCAGCAGCGAGGCCACTACGAACACCGGGGAGCTGTTTTTT. Encoded protein: CASSEATTNTGELFF.

This clone was counted once. This chain links TRBV11-2 with TRBJ2-1; TRBD2 might be the D (5 bases). The germline V gene has CDR1 SGHAT and CDR2 FQNNGV. This CDR3 is 13 amino acids long. Trimming removed 7 bases at V and 9 bases at J, with 16 bases between. The DNA of the CDR3 is TGTGCCAGCACCACCAGTCCGGGGAGTGAGCAGTTCTTC. Translation: CASTTSPGSEQFF.

The gene calls are TRBV27 and TRBJ2-7, with TRBD1 matching over 8 bases. The germline gives CDR1 MNHEY, CDR2 SMNVEV (reference sequence). V gave up 5 bases and J gave up 3 bases; unmatched junction bases: 21. The CDR3 runs 19 residues. Here the CDR3 reads CASSPETVITGTGIYEQYF. The CDR3 coding sequence is TGTGCCAGCAGTCCAGAAACCGTGATAACCGGGACAGGTATCTACGAGCAGTACTTC.

V usage is TRBV10-1 and J usage is TRBJ2-1, with TRBD1 matching 9 bases. Trimming removed 5 bases from V and 7 bases from J; junction bases left unmatched: 6. The CDR3 length is 14 residues. CDR1 is WNHNN, CDR2 SYGVQD, per germline (reference sequence). The CDR3 loop is CASSFRQGGNEQFF. CDR3 sequence (DNA): TGCGCCAGCAGTTTTAGACAGGGGGGGAATGAGCAGTTCTTC.

The CDR3 DNA is TGTGCCAGCAGCCAAGCCCCCCTAATCACAGATACGCAGTATTTT. Translated, it gives CASSQAPLITDTQYF. The rearrangement uses TRBV3-1 (or the pseudogene TRBV3-2) and TRBJ2-3, with no clear D. Germline V gene data show CDR1 as LGHDT and CDR2 as YNNKEL (reference sequence). Deletions cut 1 base from V and 2 bases from J, with 10 bases between. CDR3 length: 15 amino acids.

As concerns this clone: A read error may account for a junction end that differs from germline. The CDR3 coding sequence is TGCGCCAGCAGTCAAGGGACTGGGACAGGGATAACTGAAGCTTTCTTT. Protein: CASSQGTGTGITEAFF. The V gene is TRBV4-3, the J gene TRBJ1-1, with 9 bases identical to TRBD1. The CDR3 sequence is 16 residues long. The germline V gene has CDR1 LGHNA and CDR2 YSLEER.

This rearrangement joins TRBV25-1 to TRBJ1-4; the match to TRBD1 covers 9 bases. Losses at the gene ends were 4 bases for V and 7 bases for J; bases not matched to a gene: 10. This CDR3 has 16 residues. The germline V gene has CDR1 MGHDK and CDR2 SYGVNS. The CDR3 DNA reads TGTGCCAGCAGTGCATCCGACGGACAGGGGAGTGAAAAACTGTTTTTT. Translation: CASSASDGQGSEKLFF.

The rearrangement links TRBV7-9 to TRBJ2-6, with TRBD1 matching 7 bases. J was trimmed by 2 bases and V by 1 base; bases with no gene match: 2. CDR1 and CDR2 from the germline V gene are SEHNR and FQNEAQ (reference sequence). The CDR3 contains 16 residues. CDR3 sequence reads: CASSLVGGAGANVLTF. The CDR3, as DNA: TGTGCCAGCAGCTTAGTAGGGGGCGCTGGGGCCAACGTCCTGACTTTC.

V is TRBV18 and J is TRBJ2-1, with D perhaps matching TRBD2 (6 bases). Germline CDR1 KGHSH, CDR2 LQKENI. The V and J ends lost 6 bases and 7 bases respectively, with 13 bases between them. This CDR3 region has 13 residues. The CDR3 sequence is CASSNNGGNEQFF. As DNA, the CDR3 is TGTGCCAGCTCTAATAATGGGGGGAATGAGCAGTTCTTC.

This clone was picked up a small number of times. The genes are TRBV24-1 and TRBJ1-5; D is ambiguous. Trimming removed 4 bases at V and 3 bases at J, with 12 bases between. The CDR3 runs to 15 residues. Germline CDR1 and CDR2: KGHDR and SFDVKD. Here the CDR3 reads CATSDTTTSNQPQHF. CDR3 DNA: TGTGCCACCAGTGACACAACAACCTCCAATCAGCCCCAGCATTTT.

The chain joins TRBV7-2 to TRBJ1-5; D might be TRBD1 (5 bases). The CDR3 totals 13 residues. V was shortened by 5 bases and J by 2 bases, with 7 bases between the two germline ends. Germline V gives CDR1 SGHTA, CDR2 FQGNSA. The CDR3 DNA follows: TGTGCCAGCAGCCAGGGTCGCAATCAGCCCCAGCATTTT. Translating it yields CASSQGRNQPQHF.

The rearrangement joins TRBV6-5 to TRBJ2-2; no definite D call. The germline V gene has CDR1 MNHEY and CDR2 SVGAGI. V dropped 0 bases and J dropped 7 bases, with 12 bases sitting between them. The CDR3 sequence is 15 residues long. CDR3 coding DNA: TGTGCCAGCAGTTACTCGGGCAGGCTTCGCGGGGAGCTGTTTTTT. This codes for CASSYSGRLRGELFF.